Below, one TCR beta chain is given with its context. The antigen remains undetermined. These data belong to a study of T cell responses to AZD1222 COVID-19 vaccine. Study-wide findings and caveats: Across the whole spike, CD4 TCRs peaked at regions 160-218 and 743-854.

V was cut by 7 bases and J by 5 bases, with 11 bases left in between. This CDR3 is built from 12 residues. The table came from immunoSEQ multiplex PCR; TCRdb's copy has only in-frame clones and leaves some out. The sample yields about 190,000 clones, 80% to 95% seen once. This sequence joins TRBV12-3 or TRBV12-4 and TRBJ1-1; D is uncertain. The TCR comes from an adult in good health. Sequences were derived from peripheral blood, sampled on day 0 of AZD1222 vaccination. The CDR3 DNA sequence: TGTGCCAGCATTCAATCGGGGACTGAAGCTTTCTTT. This gives the protein CASIQSGTEAFF.